This T cell receptor beta chain is drawn from a study of T cells in Graves' hyperthyroidism and ophthalmopathy. Study-level results: Most thyroid-expanded clonotypes above 0.001 were also found in blood.

Newly diagnosed patients aged 18 to 65 had hyperthyroidism of under 2 months' duration. Clinical symptoms, serum thyroxine and TRAb, thyroid ultrasound and orbital computed tomography together formed the diagnostic basis. To note about this clonotype: Antigen: not known.

Template material for amplifying TCR beta CDR3 regions consisted of RNA transcripts. The study used the HTBI primer set for a first-round RT-PCR of the TCR CDR3. TCRdb processed the multiplex PCR reads anew with MiXCR; each CDR3 protein has one entry. The sample carries approximately 560,000 distinct CDR3 sequences, around 45% recorded once. The CDR3 covers 13 residues. V was cut by 2 bases and J by 5 bases, with 9 bases left in between. Germline CDR1 MGHDK, CDR2 SYGVNS. This sequence was found in a woman aged 18 to 35 with Graves' hyperthyroidism. Sequenced sample: peripheral blood or thyroid tissue (not recorded which). V usage is TRBV25-1 and J usage is TRBJ2-5, with D hard to call. CDR3: CASSETIRETQYF. In DNA, the CDR3 is TGTGCCAGCAGTGAAACTATCCGGGAGACCCAGTACTTC.